This T cell receptor (beta chain) is from a study of blood T cell repertoires in COVID-19. Which cohort a participant joined came from the clinical history participants gave. The study recruited exposed participants who had met a COVID-19 case within 2 weeks before entry. TCRdb's copy holds only in-frame clones and misses some; the assay was immunoSEQ multiplex PCR. The sample holds some 300,000 clones; roughly 86% are singletons and the top ten take 2.9%. The CDR3 loop spans 14 amino acids. V was clipped by 4 bases and J by 6 bases; unmatched bases: 6. The TCR was taken from a woman between 50 and 59 years old who had been exposed to COVID-19. The chain carries TRBV23-1 and TRBJ1-2; 9 positions agree with TRBD1. Being an ORF, TRBV23-1 has a function that is uncertain. Sequencing was carried out using PBMCs or T cells enriched from blood (not recorded which). The CDR3 DNA is TGCGCCAGCAGTCGACCGGGACAGGGAAATGGCTACACCTTC. This sequence encodes CASSRPGQGNGYTF.